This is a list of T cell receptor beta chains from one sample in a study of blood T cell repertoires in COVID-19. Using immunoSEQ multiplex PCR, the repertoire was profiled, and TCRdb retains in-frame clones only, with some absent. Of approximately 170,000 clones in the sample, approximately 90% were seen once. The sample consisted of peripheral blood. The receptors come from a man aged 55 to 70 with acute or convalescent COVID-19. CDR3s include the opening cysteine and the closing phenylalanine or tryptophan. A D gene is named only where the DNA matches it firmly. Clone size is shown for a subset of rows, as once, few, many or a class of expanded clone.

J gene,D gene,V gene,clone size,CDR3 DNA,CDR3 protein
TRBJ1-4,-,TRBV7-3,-,TGTGCCAGCAGCCCGGGACTGGGGGAAAAACTGTTTTTT,CASSPGLGEKLFF
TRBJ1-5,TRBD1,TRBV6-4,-,TGTGCCAGCAGCCCCGGACAGGGGCAAAATCAGCCCCAGCATTTT,CASSPGQGQNQPQHF
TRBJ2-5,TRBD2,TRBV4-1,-,TGCGCCAGCAGCCAGCTTATAGCGGGGGGGAAAGAGACCCAGTACTTC,CASSQLIAGGKETQYF
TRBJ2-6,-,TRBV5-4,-,TGTGCCAGCAGCTTGGGGCAGACTGGGGCCAACGTCCTGACTTTC,CASSLGQTGANVLTF
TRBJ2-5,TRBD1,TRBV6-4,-,TGTGCCAGCAGTGAGGGGGACAGGGGAGAGACCCAGTACTTC,CASSEGDRGETQYF
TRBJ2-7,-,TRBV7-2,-,TGTGCCAGCAGCTTAAGACGGTCGGGTGAGCAGTACTTC,CASSLRRSGEQYF
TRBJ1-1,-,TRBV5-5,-,TGTGCCAGCAGCTTGGACAGGGCTACTGAAGCTTTCTTT,CASSLDRATEAFF
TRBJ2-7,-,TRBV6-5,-,TGTGCCAGCAGTTCACGTCAGGAATCCGAGCAGTACTTC,CASSSRQESEQYF
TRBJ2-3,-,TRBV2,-,TGTGCCGGACACAGGGAGAGCACAGATACGCAGTATTTT,CAGHRESTDTQYF
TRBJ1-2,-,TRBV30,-,TGTGCCTGGAGGAGGGGAGGGGGGCGCGAGTCTGGCTACACCTTC,CAWRRGGGRESGYTF
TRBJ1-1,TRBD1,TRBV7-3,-,TGTGCCAGCAGTCGGGACAGCCTGAACACTGAAGCTTTCTTT,CASSRDSLNTEAFF
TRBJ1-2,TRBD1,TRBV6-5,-,TGTGCCAGCCTCCGGAGGACAGGGTATAACTATGGCTACACCTTC,CASLRRTGYNYGYTF
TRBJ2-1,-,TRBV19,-,TGTGCCAGTAGTATATCTCGGGACTCCGGGTTGTTCTTC,CASSISRDSGLFF
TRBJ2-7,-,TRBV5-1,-,TGCGCCAGCAGCTCCGGCTCCTCCGGGGGCGAGCAGTACTTC,CASSSGSSGGEQYF
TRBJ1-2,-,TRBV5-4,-,TGTGCCAGCAGCTTAAGGGGGACGACCTATGGCTACACCTTC,CASSLRGTTYGYTF
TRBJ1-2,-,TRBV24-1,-,TGTGCCACCAGTGACTTTGCGGGGGGCGATGGCTACACCTTC,CATSDFAGGDGYTF
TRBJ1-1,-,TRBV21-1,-,TGTGCCAGCAGCCCTCGACAAAATGGATCGCGCACTGAAGCTTTCTTT,CASSPRQNGSRTEAFF
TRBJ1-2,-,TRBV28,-,TGTGCCAGCAGACAGACGTTCTATGGCTACACCTTC,CASRQTFYGYTF
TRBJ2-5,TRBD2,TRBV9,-,TGTGCCAGCAGCGCCTTCGATGTAGCGGGGGAAGAGACCCAGTACTTC,CASSAFDVAGEETQYF
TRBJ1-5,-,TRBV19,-,TGTGCCAGTAGTATGCAGGGAGGTAGCAATCAGCCCCAGCATTTT,CASSMQGGSNQPQHF
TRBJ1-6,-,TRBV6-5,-,TGTGCCAGCAGGGGCCACAGCTCCTATAATTCACCCCTCCACTTT,CASRGHSSYNSPLHF
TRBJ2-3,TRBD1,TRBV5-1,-,TGCGCCAGCAGCCCAGGACAGGGTTTCGATACGCAGTATTTT,CASSPGQGFDTQYF
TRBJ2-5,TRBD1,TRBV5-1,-,TGCGCCAGCAGCTCACAGGGGGCGCGGGAGACCCAGTACTTC,CASSSQGARETQYF
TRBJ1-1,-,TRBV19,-,TGTGCCAGTAGTATCCAATTGGCTAGGAACACTGAAGCTTTCTTT,CASSIQLARNTEAFF
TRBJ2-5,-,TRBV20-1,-,TGCAGTGCTAGCCCAGGGGAGACCCAGTACTTC,CSASPGETQYF
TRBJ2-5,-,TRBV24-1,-,TGTGCCACCAGTGCCCCAGCAGGGGGGCCAGAGACCCAGTACTTC,CATSAPAGGPETQYF
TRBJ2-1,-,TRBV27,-,TGTGCCAGCAGCTCTCGGGTGGGTACCTACAATGAGCAGTTCTTC,CASSSRVGTYNEQFF
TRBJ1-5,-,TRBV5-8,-,TGTGCCAGCAGCTGGGGGGATCAGCCCCAGCATTTT,CASSWGDQPQHF
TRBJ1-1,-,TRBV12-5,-,TGTGCTAGTGGTTTGGGGGGCAGCTTAAACACTGAAGCTTTCTTT,CASGLGGSLNTEAFF
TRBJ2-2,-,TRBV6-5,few,TGTGCCAGCAGTTCCGGTGGAGGGGCTCTGTTTTTT,CASSSGGGALFF
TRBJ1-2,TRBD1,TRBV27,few,TGTGCCAGCACACGGACAGGGGGTTCGGGCAGCTATGGCTACACCTTC,CASTRTGGSGSYGYTF
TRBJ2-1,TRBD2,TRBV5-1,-,TGCGCCAGCAGCTTGGGAATGGGTGGGACTAGCGGGACGTATGAGCAGTTCTTC,CASSLGMGGTSGTYEQFF
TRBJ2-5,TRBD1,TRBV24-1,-,TGTGCCACCAGTGATCCGGGACAGTACCAAGAGACCCAGTACTTC,CATSDPGQYQETQYF
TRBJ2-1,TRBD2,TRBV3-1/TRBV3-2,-,TGTGCCAGCAGCCCAACGACTAGCGGGGAGCAGTTCTTC,CASSPTTSGEQFF
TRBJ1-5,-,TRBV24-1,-,TGTGCCACGGGCCCTGGAGGGATCGGCAATCAGCCCCAGCATTTT,CATGPGGIGNQPQHF
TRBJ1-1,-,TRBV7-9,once,TGTGCCAGCAGCCCCAAGAACACTGAAGCTTTCTTT,CASSPKNTEAFF
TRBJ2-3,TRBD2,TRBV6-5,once,TGTGCCAGCTATCGGGAGGGGTTCTCAGATACGCAGTATTTT,CASYREGFSDTQYF
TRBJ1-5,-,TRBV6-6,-,TGTGCCAGCAGGACGGGGGGGTCGGATCAGCCCCAGCATTTT,CASRTGGSDQPQHF
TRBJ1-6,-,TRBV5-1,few,TGCGCCAGCAGCCCCAGGGGTCTCGAGTCACCCCTCCACTTT,CASSPRGLESPLHF